Detailed here is one T cell receptor (beta chain). Antigen: not known. Generated by immunoSEQ multiplex PCR, the TCRdb table keeps only in-frame clones and is missing some. The sample has about 10,000 clones; 60% are singletons. This CDR3 is built from 15 residues. Trimming removed 4 bases from V and 0 bases from J, with 13 bases in between. CDR1 is MNHNS and CDR2 is SASEGT in the germline V gene. The sample is drawn from a study of tumor-infiltrating lymphocytes in localized non-small cell lung cancer. General study results and limits: TCR sequencing covered a subset of patients with enough tissue.

What was sequenced was uninvolved lung tissue not adjacent to the tumor. The chain employs TRBV6-1 and TRBJ2-7; TRBD2 might be the D (5 bases). The sequence was collected from a human donor with non-small cell lung cancer. This chain's CDR3 is CASSGSGKTSYEQYF. The CDR3 nucleotides are TGTGCCAGCAGTGGAAGCGGCAAAACCTCCTACGAGCAGTACTTC.